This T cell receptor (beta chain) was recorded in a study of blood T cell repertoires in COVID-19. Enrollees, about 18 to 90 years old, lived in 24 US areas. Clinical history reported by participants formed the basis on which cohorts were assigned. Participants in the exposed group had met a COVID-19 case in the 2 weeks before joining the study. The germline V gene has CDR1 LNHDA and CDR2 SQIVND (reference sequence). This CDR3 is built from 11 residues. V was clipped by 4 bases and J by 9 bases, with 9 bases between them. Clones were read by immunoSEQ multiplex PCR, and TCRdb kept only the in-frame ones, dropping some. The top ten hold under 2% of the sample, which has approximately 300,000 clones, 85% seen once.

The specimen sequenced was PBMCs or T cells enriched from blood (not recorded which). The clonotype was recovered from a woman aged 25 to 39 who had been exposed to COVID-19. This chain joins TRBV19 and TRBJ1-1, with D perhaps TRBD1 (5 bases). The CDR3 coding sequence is TGTGCCAGTAGTAGCCGGGGGAAAGCTTTCTTT. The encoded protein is CASSSRGKAFF.